This T cell receptor beta chain is from a study of Siglec-9 on CD8 T cells in melanoma. Study-wide results and caveats: Siglec-9 reportedly marks and regulates an effector memory CD8+ T-cell subset apparently accumulating in melanoma tumors.

Sequenced by immunoSEQ multiplex PCR; TCRdb stores in-frame clones only, minus some. Of some 39,000 clones listed, around 82% are singletons. With respect to this clone: Its antigen is not identified.

The V gene end was trimmed by 6 bases and the J gene end by 4 bases; junction bases not matched to a gene: 4. The germline gives CDR1 MNHEY, CDR2 SMNVEV (reference sequence). CDR3 size: 14 residues. Material for sequencing was Siglec-9- CD8+ T cells sorted from blood. The clonotype originates from a human donor in good health. V and J are TRBV27 and TRBJ1-3; 9 bases match TRBD1. DNA of the CDR3: TGTGCCAGCAGGGACAGGGGAGCAGGAAACACCATATATTTT. Translation: CASRDRGAGNTIYF.